The source of this T cell receptor beta chain is a study of shared clonotypes between healthy human individuals. The method was immunoSEQ multiplex PCR; TCRdb's version includes in-frame clones alone and lacks a portion of them. The sample includes millions of clones, roughly 95% of them seen just once. This CDR3 is built from 14 residues. Germline V gives CDR1 SGHDT, CDR2 YYEEEE. The germline V and J ends were trimmed by 5 bases and 5 bases, with 13 bases remaining between them. The rearrangement uses TRBV5-6 and TRBJ2-2; maybe TRBD2 (5 bases). The TCR was taken from a man between 18 and 29 years old in good health. Input material: naive CD4+ T cells sorted from blood. The subset: CD45RA+ positively selected. CDR3 coding DNA: TGTGCCAGCAGTCTCCCCACGGGGACCGGGGAGCTGTTTTTT. Encoded protein: CASSLPTGTGELFF.